The 16 T cell receptor beta chains reported below all come from one sample, sequenced in a study of shared clonotypes between healthy human individuals. Produced via immunoSEQ multiplex PCR; TCRdb's table is partial and in-frame only. The profile covers more than 400,000 clones, with about 85% appearing a single time and about 12% taken by the ten largest. The source material was PBMCs. All receptors come from a woman in her forties in good health. Some clones in this sample may be carry-over from other donors' samples.

The chain uses TRBV19 and TRBJ2-2; TRBD2 is a possible D gene (7 bases). Germline V gene data show CDR1 as LNHDA and CDR2 as SQIVND (reference sequence). This CDR3 has 14 amino acids. The ends were cut back, 8 bases at V and 4 bases at J, with 14 bases in the middle. CDR3 DNA: TGTGCCAGTTTAGGGGGAGGGGGCACCGGGGAGCTGTTTTTT. This translates into CASLGGGGTGELFF.

The chain recombines TRBV4-2 with TRBJ2-1; 12 bases are shared with TRBD2. Unmatched junction bases numbered 4, after V lost 5 bases and J lost 5 bases. CDR1 is LGHNA, CDR2 YNFKEQ, per germline. The CDR3 sequence is 15 residues long. The CDR3, as DNA: TGTGCCAGCAGCAGGACTAGCGGGATAGACAATGAGCAGTTCTTC. As protein: CASSRTSGIDNEQFF.

The chain uses TRBV27 and TRBJ2-1; D unresolved. The V gene's germline CDR1 is MNHEY and CDR2 SMNVEV (reference sequence). V lost 4 bases to trimming and J lost 11 bases, with 9 bases between them. The CDR3 has 11 residues. The CDR3 region is CASSSVSKQFF. The CDR3 nucleotides read TGTGCCAGCAGTTCGGTATCCAAGCAGTTCTTC.

This clone was detected a few times. V and J are TRBV7-3 and TRBJ2-5; no clear D gene. V lost 3 bases, J lost 4 bases, and 15 bases lay in between. The CDR3 runs to 15 residues. From germline, CDR1 is SGHTA and CDR2 FQGTGA. The CDR3 loop is CASSLTGTKGETQYF. CDR3 sequence (DNA): TGTGCCAGCAGCTTGACGGGCACGAAAGGAGAGACCCAGTACTTC.

Concerning this clone: A read error likely explains this, since a far larger clone differs by one base. The conserved final phenylalanine or tryptophan is absent from the CDR3, which likely points to a read error. The chain has TRBV19 and TRBJ2-3; 9 bases are a match to TRBD1. Germline CDR1 LNHDA, CDR2 SQIVND (reference sequence). The trim removed 4 bases at V and 3 bases at J, leaving 2 bases unmatched. The length of the CDR3 is 14 residues. The CDR3 bases are TGTGCCAGTAGTAGGGACAGGGCTACAGATACGCAGTATATT. Protein: CASSRDRATDTQYI.

This chain joins TRBV9 and TRBJ2-2; no firm D call. The CDR3 extends over 16 amino acids. Germline V gene lookup returns CDR1 SGDLS and CDR2 YYNGEE. The V gene lost 0 bases and the J gene lost 1 base, with 10 bases spanning the gap. The CDR3 here is CASSVGSRVNTGELFF. CDR3 in DNA: TGTGCCAGCAGCGTAGGGTCCCGGGTGAACACCGGGGAGCTGTTTTTT.

The V and J genes are TRBV28 and TRBJ2-1; TRBD2 matches 14 bases. J was trimmed by 2 bases and V by 5 bases; bases with no gene match: 8. There are 18 residues in the CDR3. CDR1 MDHEN and CDR2 SYDVKM come from the germline V gene. The CDR3, as DNA: TGTGCCAGCAGTACCGGGACTAGCGGGAGAGGTCCCTACAATGAGCAGTTCTTC. The encoded protein is CASSTGTSGRGPYNEQFF.

V gene TRBV28 combines with J gene TRBJ2-1; TRBD2 matches 10 bases. Trimming cost V 3 bases and J 4 bases; bases outside gene matches: 6. The V gene's germline CDR1 is MDHEN and CDR2 SYDVKM. This CDR3 has 16 amino acids. CDR3 coding DNA: TGTGCCAGCAGTTTGAGTGCTAGCGGGAGTTACAATGAGCAGTTCTTC. It translates to CASSLSASGSYNEQFF.

The sample holds a few counts of this clone. V gene TRBV7-9 combines with J gene TRBJ1-2; D is perhaps TRBD1 (5 bases). V was shortened by 1 base and J by 7 bases, with 13 bases between the two germline ends. Germline V gene lookup returns CDR1 SEHNR and CDR2 FQNEAQ (reference sequence). The CDR3 has 14 amino acids. The CDR3 loop reads CASSLDAGSFGYTF. Here the CDR3 DNA reads TGTGCCAGCAGCTTAGACGCAGGGAGTTTTGGCTACACCTTC. The whole variable domain, filled in from reference TRBV7-9 and TRBJ1-2, reads DTGVSQNPRHKITKRGQNVTFRCDPISEHNRLYWYRQTLGQGPEFLTYFQNEAQLEKSRLLSDRFSAERPKGSFSTLEIQRTEQGDSAMYLCASSLDAGSFGYTFGSGTRLTVV.

The rearrangement links TRBV7-2 to TRBJ2-7, with 8 bases fitting TRBD1. Germline-derived CDR1 and CDR2 are SGHTA and FQGNSA. The trim removed 5 bases at V and 2 bases at J, leaving 5 bases unmatched. This CDR3 contains 14 residues. The chain's CDR3 is CASSPRQGPYEQYF. As DNA, the CDR3 is TGTGCCAGCAGCCCCCGACAGGGGCCCTACGAGCAGTACTTC.

The chain joins TRBV5-4 to TRBJ2-1, with 7 bases lining up with TRBD2. Looked up from germline, CDR1 is SGHNT and CDR2 is YYREEE (reference sequence). The CDR3 is made up of 14 amino acids. J gave up 5 bases and V 1 base, and 3 bases lay outside the gene matches. CDR3 protein: CASSLTSENNEQFF. CDR3 sequence (DNA): TGTGCCAGCAGCTTGACTAGCGAAAACAATGAGCAGTTCTTC.

Notes on this clone: This likely stems from a read error, as it lies one base from a far larger clone. Other DNA sequences of this sample code for an identical CDR3. This sequence joins TRBV11-3 and TRBJ2-5; 10 nucleotides match TRBD2. Looked up from germline, CDR1 is SGHNT and CDR2 is YENEEA. Trimming cost V 5 bases and J 5 bases; bases outside gene matches: 8. The CDR3 has 15 residues. The CDR3 loop is CASSPTSGVVETQYF. The CDR3 coding sequence is TGTGCCAGCAGCCCCACTAGCGGGGTAGTTGAGACCCAGTACTTC.

This clone was picked up a small number of times. The chain links TRBV7-9 to TRBJ1-1, with 8 bases identical to TRBD1. The CDR3 covers 14 residues. Looked up from germline, CDR1 is SEHNR and CDR2 is FQNEAQ (reference sequence). The junction had 8 bases not matched to a gene; V was cut back by 5 bases and J by 6 bases. The CDR3 spells CASSLSGQGAEAFF. CDR3 in DNA: TGTGCCAGCAGCCTTTCCGGACAGGGCGCTGAAGCTTTCTTT. Filled out from reference TRBV7-9 and TRBJ1-1, the complete variable domain reads DTGVSQNPRHKITKRGQNVTFRCDPISEHNRLYWYRQTLGQGPEFLTYFQNEAQLEKSRLLSDRFSAERPKGSFSTLEIQRTEQGDSAMYLCASSLSGQGAEAFFGQGTRLTVV.

The V gene is TRBV28, the J gene TRBJ2-7, with 8 bases identical to TRBD2. Germline CDR1 reads MDHEN; CDR2 reads SYDVKM. This CDR3 is 17 amino acids long. The V and J ends lost 8 bases and 3 bases, in that order; junction bases with no gene match: 18. This chain's CDR3 is CASLPPPPASGLYEQYF. CDR3 nucleotides: TGTGCCAGCCTCCCTCCTCCCCCGGCTAGCGGGCTCTACGAGCAGTACTTC.

V gene TRBV30 combines with J gene TRBJ1-6; TRBD1 matches at 10 bases. Trimming removed 0 bases from V and 6 bases from J; junction bases left unmatched: 11. This CDR3 comprises 18 residues. The V gene's germline CDR1 is GTSNPN and CDR2 SVGIG (reference sequence). CDR3 in DNA: TGTGCCTGGAGTGTACTCGCGGACAGGGGGTTATTTAATTCACCCCTCCACTTT. The encoded protein is CAWSVLADRGLFNSPLHF. Full variable domain (missing parts from reference TRBV30 and TRBJ1-6): SQTIHQWPATLVQPVGSPLSLECTVEGTSNPNLYWYRQAAGRGLQLLFYSVGIGQISSEVPQNLSASRPQDRQFILSSKKLLLSDSGFYLCAWSVLADRGLFNSPLHFGNGTRLTVT.

Notes on this clone: It is likely a read error: a sequence one base away is far more abundant. The chain joins TRBV11-2 to TRBJ1-1, with D tentatively TRBD1 (5 bases). This CDR3 contains 15 residues. Deletions cut 2 bases from V and 3 bases from J, with 13 bases between. Germline CDR1 SGHAT, CDR2 FQNNGV. CDR3 nucleotides: TGTGCCAGCAGCTTAAATAAGGGAGGGGACACTGAAGCTTTCTTT. This encodes CASSLNKGGDTEAFF. Variable domain in full (rest from reference TRBV11-2 and TRBJ1-1): EAGVAQSPRYKIIEKRQSVAFWCNPISGHATLYWYQQILGQGPKLLIQFQNNGVVDDSQLPKDRFSAERLKGVDSTLKIQPAKLEDSAVYLCASSLNKGGDTEAFFGQGTRLTVV.